Sequencing of this T cell receptor beta chain was carried out in a study of memory CD4+ T cells and cytomegalovirus serostatus. The germline V and J ends were trimmed by 0 bases and 10 bases, with 21 bases remaining between them. Germline V CDR1 and CDR2: GTSNPN, SVGIG (reference sequence). This CDR3 is built from 16 residues. Measured with immunoSEQ multiplex PCR; TCRdb has only the in-frame clones, and not every one. The sample has some 67,000 clones; 76% are singletons. The sort gate was single viable CD3+CD4+CD8-CD45RO+ cells for memory CD4+ T cells. This TCR was sampled from an adult in good health and CMV-seropositive. The chain recombines TRBV30 with TRBJ1-4; tentatively, D is TRBD1 (5 bases). The sample was memory CD4+ T cells from blood. DNA for the CDR3: TGTGCCTGGAGTGTATTGGCAGGCTGGGGGGGAGGAAAACTGTTTTTT. Residues: CAWSVLAGWGGGKLFF.